The next 22 T cell receptor beta chains were all read from a single sample in a study of T cell responses to AZD1222 COVID-19 vaccine. Libraries were prepared by immunoSEQ multiplex PCR; TCRdb keeps only in-frame clonotypes and omits some of them. The table shows roughly 96,000 clones, with 85% to 90% occurring only once. Sequenced material: peripheral blood, taken on day 0 of AZD1222 vaccination. These receptors were obtained from an adult in good health.

Comment on this clone: Other DNA sequences in this sample translate to the same CDR3. The J gene is TRBJ2-2, the V gene TRBV6-5; 7 nucleotides agree with TRBD1. This CDR3 has 13 residues. The germline V gene encodes CDR1 MNHEY and CDR2 SVGAGI. J was trimmed by 5 bases and V by 6 bases; bases with no gene match: 3. The CDR3 loop reads CASRRQGTGELFF. The DNA for the CDR3 is TGTGCCAGCAGGCGACAGGGTACCGGGGAGCTGTTTTTT.

The chain recombines TRBV7-9 with TRBJ2-7; tentatively, D is TRBD2 (6 bases). Germline CDR1 SEHNR, CDR2 FQNEAQ (reference sequence). There are 14 residues in the CDR3. The V gene lost 4 bases and the J gene lost 1 base, with 11 bases spanning the gap. DNA of the CDR3: TGTGCCAGCAGCTGGGCGGGACTTTCCTACGAGCAGTACTTC. Amino acids: CASSWAGLSYEQYF.

This chain links TRBV15 with TRBJ2-2; D is ambiguous. With 0 bases removed from V and 6 bases from J, the gap between germline ends came to 8 bases. CDR1 is LNHNV and CDR2 is YYDKDF in the germline V gene (reference sequence). The CDR3 loop spans 14 amino acids. DNA for the CDR3: TGTGCCACCAGCAGAGATAGAGGAGCCGGGGAGCTGTTTTTT. This encodes CATSRDRGAGELFF. Complete variable domain (other parts from reference TRBV15 and TRBJ2-2): DAMVIQNPRYQVTQFGKPVTLSCSQTLNHNVMYWYQQKSSQAPKLLFHYYDKDFNNEADTPDNFQSRRPNTSFCFLDIRSPGLGDTAMYLCATSRDRGAGELFFGEGSRLTVL.

The CDR3 DNA reads TGTGCCAGCAGTACCCTCCGGGACAGCAGAAGGTATGGCTACACCTTC. Residues: CASSTLRDSRRYGYTF. The J gene is TRBJ1-2, the V gene TRBV27; 7 bases agree with TRBD1. CDR3 length: 16 residues. The germline gives CDR1 MNHEY, CDR2 SMNVEV (reference sequence). Germline trimming cut 5 bases from V and 5 bases from J; bases unmatched to any gene: 14.

This clone occurred a few times. This chain connects TRBV30 to TRBJ1-1; the D is unclear. Trimming removed 1 base at V and 5 bases at J, with 8 bases between. The CDR3 has 12 amino acids. Germline CDR1 GTSNPN, CDR2 SVGIG (reference sequence). CDR3 loop: CAWSGGGTEAFF. DNA of the CDR3: TGTGCCTGGAGTGGGGGTGGGACTGAAGCTTTCTTT.

This clone was seen a single time. The chain recombines TRBV2 with TRBJ1-5; the D is unclear. The V end lost 3 bases, the J end lost 11 bases, and 14 bases lay between the germline ends. This CDR3 contains 13 residues. Germline assignment: CDR1 SNHLY and CDR2 FYNNEI. This CDR3 reads CASSDSYSGSQHF. The CDR3 region has the DNA TGTGCCAGCAGTGATAGCTATTCTGGGTCCCAGCATTTT.

The chain carries TRBV6-4 and TRBJ2-2; D ambiguous. The ends were cut back, 4 bases at V and 1 base at J, with 7 bases in the middle. The length of the CDR3 is 14 residues. Germline CDR1 reads MRHNA; CDR2 reads SNTAGT. CDR3 sequence: CASSVQENTGELFF. The CDR3 DNA follows: TGTGCCAGCAGTGTACAAGAGAACACCGGGGAGCTGTTTTTT.

For the CDR3, the DNA is TGTGCCAGCAGTTTAGCCCCGGGACAGGGCGGTCAGCCCCAGCATTTT. Its protein is CASSLAPGQGGQPQHF. The rearrangement links TRBV28 to TRBJ1-5; 9 bases align to TRBD1. Germline CDR1 MDHEN, CDR2 SYDVKM. V lost 2 bases to trimming and J lost 6 bases; unmatched junction nucleotides: 8. The length of the CDR3 is 16 residues.

V gene TRBV27 combines with J gene TRBJ2-7, with D perhaps assigned TRBD1 or TRBD2 (5 bases each). Trimming removed 4 bases at V and 5 bases at J, with 9 bases between. The CDR3 extends over 12 amino acids. CDR1 and CDR2 (germline): MNHEY, SMNVEV (reference sequence). In nucleotides, the CDR3 is TGTGCCAGCAGTTCCCAGGGACACGAGCAGTACTTC. Amino acid sequence: CASSSQGHEQYF.

The chain has TRBV7-3 and TRBJ1-2, with D tentatively TRBD1 (5 bases). Between the trimmed V and J ends, which lost 5 bases and 4 bases, there was a span of 20 bases. Germline V gives CDR1 SGHTA, CDR2 FQGTGA. The CDR3 runs to 16 residues. The CDR3 bases are TGTGCCAGCAGCCCCACAACGGGGGTACAAGGCTATGGCTACACCTTC. Translated, it gives CASSPTTGVQGYGYTF.

This chain links TRBV29-1 with TRBJ2-2; D unclear. Germline CDR1 is SQVTM and CDR2 is ANQGSEA. The CDR3 runs to 14 residues. The germline V and J ends were trimmed by 2 bases and 1 base, with 8 bases remaining between them. CDR3 nucleotides: TGCAGCGTTGAACGGAACGGGAACACCGGGGAGCTGTTTTTT. Its translation is CSVERNGNTGELFF.

This clone was seen just once. This chain joins TRBV4-3 and TRBJ1-2, with a weak D call TRBD1 (6 bases). Germline V lookup: CDR1 LGHNA, CDR2 YSLEER. The CDR3 contains 15 residues. The ends were cut back, 0 bases at V and 5 bases at J, with 13 bases in the middle. CDR3 nucleotide sequence: TGCGCCAGCAGCCAAGATCGGGGGCAGGGGTATGGCTACACCTTC. Translation gives CASSQDRGQGYGYTF.

The chain couples TRBV4-1 to TRBJ2-1; 7 nucleotides align to TRBD1. This CDR3 is 18 amino acids long. The germline V gene has CDR1 MGHRA and CDR2 YSYEKL. The V gene end was trimmed by 0 bases and the J gene end by 0 bases; junction bases not matched to a gene: 8. DNA of the CDR3: TGCGCCAGCAGCCAAGACCCCGGGACAGCCTACTCCTACAATGAGCAGTTCTTC. Encoded protein: CASSQDPGTAYSYNEQFF.

This chain joins TRBV30 and TRBJ1-5; 9 bases line up with TRBD1. The CDR3 runs 14 residues. CDR1 and CDR2 (germline): GTSNPN, SVGIG (reference sequence). V was clipped by 4 bases and J by 7 bases; unmatched bases: 8. The chain's CDR3 is CAWTPTGGGQPQHF. CDR3 nucleotide sequence: TGTGCCTGGACCCCGACAGGGGGAGGGCAGCCCCAGCATTTT.

The genes are TRBV2 and TRBJ2-5, with D possibly being TRBD1 (5 bases). The V end lost 6 bases, the J end lost 2 bases, and 7 bases lay between the germline ends. Germline lookup yields CDR1 SNHLY and CDR2 FYNNEI. The CDR3 spans 12 residues. This CDR3 reads CASRDIQETQYF. CDR3 sequence (DNA): TGTGCCAGCAGGGACATACAAGAGACCCAGTACTTC.

The chain links TRBV24-1 to TRBJ1-3, with D possibly matching TRBD1 (6 bases). Germline values: CDR1 KGHDR, CDR2 SFDVKD. V was clipped by 9 bases and J by 4 bases, with 9 bases between them. The CDR3 has 12 residues. Here the CDR3 reads CATSGEGNTIYF. DNA of the CDR3: TGTGCCACCTCAGGGGAGGGAAACACCATATATTTT.

This clone was observed a handful of times. The chain is built from TRBV7-8 and TRBJ2-6; D perhaps matches TRBD2 (6 bases). This CDR3 has 17 amino acids. V was trimmed by 9 bases and J by 0 bases, leaving 18 bases between them. The germline V gene has CDR1 SGHVS and CDR2 FQNEAQ. The CDR3 DNA is TGTGCCAGTTCATGGGGGGAGATTCTCTCTGGGGCCAACGTCCTGACTTTC. Encoded protein: CASSWGEILSGANVLTF.

This chain uses TRBV28 with TRBJ1-2; TRBD1 is a possible D gene (5 bases). Per the germline V gene, CDR1 is MDHEN and CDR2 is SYDVKM. V dropped 11 bases and J dropped 5 bases, with 21 bases sitting between them. This CDR3 has 14 residues. The CDR3 DNA reads TGTGCCTCCCAATGGGGGGAAATTGCTTATGGCTACACCTTC. This encodes CASQWGEIAYGYTF.

The sample holds one count of this clone. The gene calls are TRBV28 and TRBJ1-1; no firm D call. The V gene lost 5 bases and the J gene lost 1 base, with 8 bases spanning the gap. Germline V CDR1 and CDR2: MDHEN, SYDVKM. The CDR3 runs 13 residues. As DNA, the CDR3 is TGTGCCAGCAGTATTCAGGCGAACACTGAAGCTTTCTTT. This encodes CASSIQANTEAFF.

The chain is built from TRBV7-6 and TRBJ2-1, with D perhaps TRBD1 (6 bases). The CDR3 runs to 15 residues. In germline, CDR1 is SGHVS, CDR2 FNYEAQ. Trimming took 4 bases from V and 6 from J, leaving 16 bases between them. Here the CDR3 DNA reads TGTGCCAGCAGCTCCCCCCGTCAACAGGGCAATGAGCAGTTCTTC. Translating it yields CASSSPRQQGNEQFF.

The rearrangement joins TRBV2 to TRBJ2-5; TRBD2 matches 9 bases. V lost 4 bases to trimming and J lost 4 bases; unmatched junction nucleotides: 7. Germline-derived CDR1 and CDR2 are SNHLY and FYNNEI. This CDR3 contains 15 residues. The CDR3 loop reads CASSVLAGTGETQYF. The CDR3 DNA reads TGTGCCAGCAGTGTGCTAGCGGGAACGGGAGAGACCCAGTACTTC.

The rearrangement joins TRBV5-1 to TRBJ1-2, with no clear D. Germline CDR1 SGHRS, CDR2 YFSETQ. The V gene lost 6 bases and the J gene lost 4 bases, with 16 bases spanning the gap. The CDR3 consists of 14 residues. The chain's CDR3 is CASNNEGSGYGYTF. In DNA, the CDR3 is TGCGCCAGCAACAACGAGGGCTCCGGCTATGGCTACACCTTC.